Below are 30 T cell receptor beta chains sequenced from a single sample in a study of cytomegalovirus exposure and HLA in healthy donors (dated by TCRdb to the late 2010s). Libraries were constructed by the immunoSEQ multiplex PCR assay. The multiplex PCR relied on a mix of 60 forward primers for TCR Vbeta segments and 13 reverse primers for TCR Jbeta segments. TCRdb mirrors the immuneACCESS table, restricted to in-frame sequences. Some clones are absent from its copies; in checked studies, under half trace to an unresolved V gene, and the reason for the others is unknown. The sample table lists roughly 100,000 clones, around 77% of them with a count of one. 4% of the sample is taken by the ten largest. The sample taken for sequencing was PBMCs. The source is a man in his fifties in good health and CMV-seropositive.

Comments on this clone: Germline is not matched at one junction end, which may reflect a read error. The chain's CDR3 is CSSSSPGSAGGGSGELFF. The CDR3 DNA follows: TGTTCCAGCAGCTCCCCCGGTAGTGCGGGAGGAGGTTCCGGGGAGCTGTTTTTT. This chain joins TRBV7-9 and TRBJ2-2; 8 positions agree with TRBD2. CDR1 is SEHNR, CDR2 FQNEAQ, per germline (reference sequence). CDR3 length: 18 amino acids.

This clone has a handful of counts. This rearrangement joins TRBV9 to TRBJ2-1; TRBD2 aligns across 14 bases. Germline V CDR1 and CDR2: SGDLS, YYNGEE. Trimming at V came to 3 bases and at J to 7 bases, leaving 6 bases not matched to a gene. This CDR3 comprises 16 residues. In DNA, the CDR3 is TGTGCCAGCAGCGAGGGACTAGCGGGAGTGAGGAATGAGCAGTTCTTC. Translating gives CASSEGLAGVRNEQFF.

The rearrangement uses TRBV28 and TRBJ1-5; D is unclear. This CDR3 is built from 12 residues. V lost 7 bases and J 6 bases, leaving 10 bases between the germline ends. The germline CDR1 and CDR2 sequences are MDHEN and SYDVKM. CDR3 in amino acids: CASMEAGQPQHF. The CDR3 bases are TGTGCCAGCATGGAGGCGGGTCAGCCCCAGCATTTT.

This clone was counted only a few times. The rearrangement joins TRBV5-8 to TRBJ2-3, with TRBD1 matching 10 bases. The germline gives CDR1 SGHTS, CDR2 YDEGEE. J gave up 5 bases and V 5 bases, and 2 bases lay outside the gene matches. This CDR3 has 13 residues. CDR3 DNA: TGTGCCAGCAGGACAGGGGGCGGAGATACGCAGTATTTT. Amino acids: CASRTGGGDTQYF.

The chain is built from TRBV10-2 and TRBJ2-2; weak D call: TRBD1 (6 bases). V lost 7 bases and J 1 base, leaving 13 bases between the germline ends. The CDR3 covers 15 residues. The germline CDR1 and CDR2 sequences are WSHSY and SAAADI. The CDR3 DNA follows: TGCGCCAGCATAAGCCAGGACAGGAACACCGGGGAGCTGTTTTTT. Translation gives CASISQDRNTGELFF.

The genes are TRBV4-2 and TRBJ1-5; 8 bases are shared with TRBD1. From germline, CDR1 is LGHNA and CDR2 YNFKEQ. V lost 0 bases to trimming and J lost 7 bases; unmatched junction nucleotides: 2. This CDR3 is 14 amino acids long. The CDR3 DNA reads as TGTGCCAGCAGCCAAGAAGACAGGGGCCAGCCCCAGCATTTT. Amino acid sequence: CASSQEDRGQPQHF.

This clone was recorded a few times. The V call is TRBV7-8, the J call TRBJ2-1; no clear D gene. V lost 2 bases to trimming and J lost 0 bases, with 8 bases between them. The CDR3 runs to 15 residues. From germline, CDR1 is SGHVS and CDR2 FQNEAQ. In nucleotides, the CDR3 is TGTGCCAGCAGCTTAATGGCAGACTCCTACAATGAGCAGTTCTTC. The encoded protein is CASSLMADSYNEQFF.

The rearrangement links TRBV4-3 to TRBJ2-2; 14 bases align to TRBD2. Trimming took 0 bases from V and 5 from J; bases not matched to a gene: 5. The germline gives CDR1 LGHNA, CDR2 YSLEER. This CDR3 comprises 18 residues. The CDR3 is CASSQDLGLAGGTGELFF. CDR3 nucleotide sequence: TGCGCCAGCAGCCAAGACCTCGGACTAGCGGGGGGAACCGGGGAGCTGTTTTTT.

This clone has a handful of counts. This chain joins TRBV15 and TRBJ2-7; 11 positions agree with TRBD1. The CDR3 totals 17 residues. After removal of 2 bases from V and 3 bases from J, the junction contained 9 bases not matched to a gene. The V gene's germline CDR1 is LNHNV and CDR2 YYDKDF (reference sequence). Written as DNA, the CDR3 is TGTGCCACCAGCAGACTATCACTCGGGACAGGGGGCTACGAGCAGTACTTC. This gives the protein CATSRLSLGTGGYEQYF.

V is TRBV7-6 and J is TRBJ2-7; D may be TRBD1 (6 bases). In germline, CDR1 is SGHVS, CDR2 FNYEAQ. Trimming left V 1 base short and J 7 bases short, with 8 bases between. The CDR3 loop spans 12 amino acids. CDR3 residues: CASSLEGEEQYF. The CDR3 nucleotides are TGTGCCAGCAGCTTAGAGGGGGAGGAGCAGTACTTC.

This chain links TRBV9 with TRBJ2-2; possibly TRBD1 for D (5 bases). Per the germline V gene, CDR1 is SGDLS and CDR2 is YYNGEE. The CDR3 spans 15 residues. V shed 2 bases and J shed 7 bases, with 15 bases lying between them. The CDR3 nucleotides read TGTGCCAGCAGCGTGGGGCTTCGGCCACTCGGGGAGCTGTTTTTT. Protein product: CASSVGLRPLGELFF.

The chain combines TRBV27 with TRBJ2-6; 10 nucleotides align to TRBD1. Looked up from germline, CDR1 is MNHEY and CDR2 is SMNVEV (reference sequence). Trimming took 8 bases from V and 0 from J; bases not matched to a gene: 13. This CDR3 has 19 amino acids. CDR3 protein: CASPIMAGQGPSGANVLTF. For the CDR3, the DNA is TGTGCCAGCCCCATAATGGCGGGACAGGGGCCCTCTGGGGCCAACGTCCTGACTTTC.

The genes are TRBV7-2 and TRBJ2-1, with a tentative D call TRBD2 (5 bases). Germline V gene sequence: CDR1 SGHTA, CDR2 FQGNSA. This CDR3 has 17 amino acids. Trimming removed 5 bases from V and 4 bases from J, with 21 bases in between. CDR3 coding DNA: TGTGCCAGCAGCCCTAAGCTGGCGGGCTCAGCGTACAATGAGCAGTTCTTC. Translation: CASSPKLAGSAYNEQFF.

This clone was seen more than once but under ten times. CDR3 nucleotide sequence: TGTGCCAGCAGCTTAACCAACGGGGGGGCGAACACTGAAGCTTTCTTT. Its translation is CASSLTNGGANTEAFF. The V gene is TRBV7-8, the J gene TRBJ1-1; D possibly corresponds to TRBD1 (6 bases). This CDR3 comprises 16 residues. Germline V gene sequence: CDR1 SGHVS, CDR2 FQNEAQ. With 2 bases removed from V and 1 base from J, the gap between germline ends came to 14 bases.

J is TRBJ2-1 and V is TRBV5-6; the D gene is possibly TRBD2 (6 bases). There are 13 residues in the CDR3. Germline loops: CDR1 SGHDT, CDR2 YYEEEE. Trimming stripped 4 bases from V and 5 bases from J, with 10 bases between. CDR3 sequence: CASSAGPNNEQFF. DNA for the CDR3: TGTGCCAGCAGCGCGGGACCTAACAATGAGCAGTTCTTC.

The chain has TRBV5-1 and TRBJ1-2, with TRBD1 matching 9 bases. The CDR3 consists of 16 residues. After removal of 3 bases from V and 8 bases from J, the junction contained 14 bases not matched to a gene. Germline assignment: CDR1 SGHRS and CDR2 YFSETQ. The CDR3 protein is CASSSNTMGQGQGYTF. The CDR3, as DNA: TGCGCCAGCAGCTCAAATACCATGGGACAGGGCCAGGGCTACACCTTC. Based on the CDR3 plus reference TRBV5-1 and TRBJ1-2, the full variable domain is KAGVTQTPRYLIKTRGQQVTLSCSPISGHRSVSWYQQTPGQGLQFLFEYFSETQRNKGNFPGRFSGRQFSNSRSEMNVSTLELGDSALYLCASSSNTMGQGQGYTFGSGTRLTVV.

This clone has more than one count but fewer than ten. The gene calls are TRBV28 and TRBJ1-5, with D perhaps TRBD1 (5 bases). Germline lookup yields CDR1 MDHEN and CDR2 SYDVKM. Deletions cut 5 bases from V and 5 bases from J, with 10 bases between. The CDR3 extends over 13 amino acids. The CDR3 DNA reads TGTGCCAGCAGTGGGGGGAACTATCAGCCCCAGCATTTT. As protein: CASSGGNYQPQHF.

To note about this clone: One end of the junction fails to match germline, which may point to a read error. The chain has TRBV9 and TRBJ2-7; D is perhaps TRBD1 (6 bases). The CDR3 covers 15 residues. Germline-derived CDR1 and CDR2 are SGDLS and YYNGEE. The CDR3: CASSAGTWDSYEQHF. CDR3 DNA: TGTGCCAGCAGCGCCGGGACATGGGATTCCTACGAGCAGCACTTC.

As to this clone: An end of the junction differs from the germline gene, which may be a read error. V usage is TRBV5-5 and J usage is TRBJ2-7, with TRBD1 matching 10 bases. The germline CDR1 and CDR2 sequences are SGHKS and YYEKEE (reference sequence). This CDR3 region has 16 residues. The DNA of the CDR3 is TGTGCCAGCAGCTTGGCGGGGACAGGGGACTACGATGCTTCGGTCTTC. Encoded protein: CASSLAGTGDYDASVF. Combining the CDR3 with reference TRBV5-5 and TRBJ2-7 gives the whole variable domain DAGVTQSPTHLIKTRGQQVTLRCSPISGHKSVSWYQQVLGQGPQFIFQYYEKEERGRGNFPDRFSARQFPNYSSELNVNALLLGDSALYLCASSLAGTGDYDASVFGPGTRLTVT.

The chain recombines TRBV7-6 with TRBJ2-1; 12 bases match TRBD2. This CDR3 contains 18 residues. Germline CDR1 reads SGHVS; CDR2 reads FNYEAQ. V gave up 2 bases and J gave up 3 bases; unmatched junction bases: 8. Written as DNA, the CDR3 is TGTGCCAGCAGCTTACCCGATGGACTAGCGGGACTCTACAATGAGCAGTTCTTC. The encoded protein is CASSLPDGLAGLYNEQFF.

The J gene is TRBJ1-6, the V gene TRBV30; 8 bases are shared with TRBD1. The germline V gene has CDR1 GTSNPN and CDR2 SVGIG (reference sequence). This CDR3 is 13 amino acids long. Trimming at V came to 5 bases and at J to 6 bases, leaving 3 bases not matched to a gene. The CDR3 bases are TGTGCCTGGGGGGGACAGGCTAATTCACCCCTCCACTTT. This gives the protein CAWGGQANSPLHF. The variable domain in full, with the rest retrieved from reference TRBV30 and TRBJ1-6, is SQTIHQWPATLVQPVGSPLSLECTVEGTSNPNLYWYRQAAGRGLQLLFYSVGIGQISSEVPQNLSASRPQDRQFILSSKKLLLSDSGFYLCAWGGQANSPLHFGNGTRLTVT.

In this sample, this clone turned up once. This sequence joins TRBV28 and TRBJ2-1; D is possibly TRBD2 (5 bases). The germline V gene has CDR1 MDHEN and CDR2 SYDVKM. CDR3 length equals 16 residues. The V and J ends lost 7 bases and 8 bases respectively, with 24 bases between them. The CDR3 reads CASTPGRRLVSDEQFF. The CDR3 DNA reads TGTGCCAGCACACCTGGAAGGAGGCTAGTCTCGGATGAGCAGTTCTTC.

This clone was counted a few times. The chain couples TRBV28 to TRBJ2-7, with D possibly TRBD2 on 6 matching bases. V was shortened by 3 bases and J by 0 bases, with 9 bases between the two germline ends. This CDR3 is built from 14 residues. Germline V gives CDR1 MDHEN, CDR2 SYDVKM. The CDR3: CASSFVGGSYEQYF. The CDR3 DNA reads TGTGCCAGCAGTTTTGTCGGGGGCTCCTACGAGCAGTACTTC.

This rearrangement joins TRBV4-3 to TRBJ2-7; no clear D. V was pared by 1 base and J by 5 bases, with 12 bases between. Germline-derived CDR1 and CDR2 are LGHNA and YSLEER. This CDR3 has 14 amino acids. The CDR3 DNA is TGCGCCAGCAGCCAAGGCAACAATGAGGACGAGCAGTACTTC. Its translation is CASSQGNNEDEQYF.

This clone was counted a single time. The rearrangement links TRBV30 to TRBJ2-1; TRBD2 aligns across 7 bases. This CDR3 region has 14 residues. The ends lost 4 bases at V and 7 bases at J; junction bases unmatched: 10. Per germline, CDR1 GTSNPN and CDR2 SVGIG (reference sequence). This CDR3 is CAWTRLALLNEQFF. The CDR3 DNA follows: TGTGCCTGGACCAGACTAGCCCTATTAAATGAGCAGTTCTTC.

This chain connects TRBV6-6 to TRBJ2-7, with D tentatively TRBD1 (5 bases). Per the germline V gene, CDR1 is MNHNY and CDR2 is SVGAGI (reference sequence). This CDR3 region has 14 residues. V gave up 4 bases and J gave up 2 bases, with 12 bases separating them. The CDR3 coding sequence is TGTGCCAGCAGTTCGTGGACACATACCTACGAGCAGTACTTC. This encodes CASSSWTHTYEQYF.

This chain uses TRBV7-8 with TRBJ2-1, with D unclear. Trimming removed 4 bases from V and 8 bases from J, with 6 bases in between. The CDR3 sequence is 11 residues long. Germline V lookup: CDR1 SGHVS, CDR2 FQNEAQ. CDR3 coding DNA: TGTGCCAGCAGCTCCCAGGATGAGCAGTTCTTC. Translated, it gives CASSSQDEQFF.

The rearrangement joins TRBV19 to TRBJ2-5; maybe TRBD2 (5 bases). From germline, CDR1 is LNHDA and CDR2 SQIVND (reference sequence). Trimming shortened V by 1 base and J by 5 bases, and 11 bases separated the two germline ends. CDR3 length: 14 amino acids. In nucleotides, the CDR3 is TGTGCCAGTAGTATAGGTGGAGGTGAGGAGACCCAGTACTTC. Encoded protein: CASSIGGGEETQYF.

A few counts support this clone. The chain is built from TRBV29-1 and TRBJ2-1; 12 bases are a match to TRBD2. The CDR3 is 15 residues long. Germline values: CDR1 SQVTM, CDR2 ANQGSEA. The junction had 9 bases not matched to a gene; V was cut back by 6 bases and J by 6 bases. The CDR3 DNA sequence: TGCAGCGTAGCCGGGACTAGCGGGTGGAGCAATGAGCAGTTCTTC. Encoded protein: CSVAGTSGWSNEQFF.

The chain couples TRBV4-3 to TRBJ2-1; TRBD2 agrees at 9 bases. The CDR3 has 17 residues. Germline values: CDR1 LGHNA, CDR2 YSLEER. Losses at the gene ends were 3 bases for V and 0 bases for J; bases not matched to a gene: 6. In nucleotides, the CDR3 is TGCGCCAGCAGCCAGAAGCTTAGCGGGAGCTCCTACAATGAGCAGTTCTTC. It encodes CASSQKLSGSSYNEQFF.